The present entry profiles one TCR beta chain with its context. A deep-level run was used for the assay. The method was immunoSEQ multiplex PCR; TCRdb's version includes in-frame clones alone and lacks a portion of them. Of about 320,000 clones detected, around nine tenths appear once; the ten largest clones hold 15% to 20%. The ends were cut back, 7 bases at V and 0 bases at J, with 13 bases in the middle. CDR3 length: 14 residues. Germline values: CDR1 SGHRS, CDR2 YFSETQ. This sample was taken from a study of shared clonotypes between healthy human individuals. The genes are TRBV5-1 and TRBJ2-5; D may correspond to TRBD1 or TRBD2 (6 bases each). This TCR derives from a young man in good health. Specimen: memory CD8+ T cells sorted from blood. Subset in this sample: CD45RO+ cells pooled with CCR7-negative TemRA cells. This CDR3 is CASRRRGYQETQYF. The CDR3 DNA is TGCGCCAGCCGTCGGAGGGGGTACCAAGAGACCCAGTACTTC.